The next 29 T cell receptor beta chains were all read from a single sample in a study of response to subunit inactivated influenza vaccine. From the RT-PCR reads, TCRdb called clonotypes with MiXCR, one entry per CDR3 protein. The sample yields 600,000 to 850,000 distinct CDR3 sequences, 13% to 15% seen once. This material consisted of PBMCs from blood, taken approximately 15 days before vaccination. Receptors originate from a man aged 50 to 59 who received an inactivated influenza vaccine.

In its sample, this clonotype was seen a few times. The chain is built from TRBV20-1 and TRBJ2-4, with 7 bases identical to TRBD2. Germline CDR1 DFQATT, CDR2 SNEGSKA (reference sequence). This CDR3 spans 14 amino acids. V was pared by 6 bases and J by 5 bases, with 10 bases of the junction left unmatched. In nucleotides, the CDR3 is TGCAGTGCCCGGTACACTAGCGCCCAAAACATTCAGTACTTC. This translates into CSARYTSAQNIQYF.

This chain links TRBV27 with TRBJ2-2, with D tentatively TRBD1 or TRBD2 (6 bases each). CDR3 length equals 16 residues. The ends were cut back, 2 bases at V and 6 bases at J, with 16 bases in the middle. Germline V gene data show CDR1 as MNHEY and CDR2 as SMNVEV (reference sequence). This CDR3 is CASSLGGTLHPGELFF. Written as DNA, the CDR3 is TGTGCCAGCAGTTTAGGCGGGACACTCCACCCCGGGGAGCTGTTTTTT.

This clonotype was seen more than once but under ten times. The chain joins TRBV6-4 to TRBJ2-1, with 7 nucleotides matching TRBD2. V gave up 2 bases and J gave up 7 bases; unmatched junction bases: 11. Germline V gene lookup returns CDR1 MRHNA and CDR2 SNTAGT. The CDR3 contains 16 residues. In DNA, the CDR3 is TGTGCCAGCAGTGACACAGCGGGACTACCCAAAAATGAGCAGTTCTTC. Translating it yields CASSDTAGLPKNEQFF.

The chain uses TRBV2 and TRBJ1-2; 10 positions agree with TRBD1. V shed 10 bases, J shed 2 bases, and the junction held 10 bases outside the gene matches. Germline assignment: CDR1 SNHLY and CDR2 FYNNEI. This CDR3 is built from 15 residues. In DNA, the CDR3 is TGTGCCATCAATGCCCCGGGACAGGGGAACTATGGCTACACCTTC. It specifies CAINAPGQGNYGYTF.

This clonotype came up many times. DNA of the CDR3: TGCAGCGTTGAGGGAACAGCTCAAGAGACCCAGTACTTC. Translating it yields CSVEGTAQETQYF. The chain uses TRBV29-1 and TRBJ2-5; D uncertain. The CDR3 loop spans 13 amino acids. The V end was cut by 3 bases, the J end by 2 bases, with 10 bases between. The germline CDR1 and CDR2 sequences are SQVTM and ANQGSEA.

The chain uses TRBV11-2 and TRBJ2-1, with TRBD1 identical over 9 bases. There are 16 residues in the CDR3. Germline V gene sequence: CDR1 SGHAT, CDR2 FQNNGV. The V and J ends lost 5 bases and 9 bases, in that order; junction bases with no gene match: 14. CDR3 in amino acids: CASSDGEGQGYGEQFF. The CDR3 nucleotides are TGTGCCAGCAGCGACGGGGAGGGACAGGGTTACGGTGAGCAGTTCTTC.

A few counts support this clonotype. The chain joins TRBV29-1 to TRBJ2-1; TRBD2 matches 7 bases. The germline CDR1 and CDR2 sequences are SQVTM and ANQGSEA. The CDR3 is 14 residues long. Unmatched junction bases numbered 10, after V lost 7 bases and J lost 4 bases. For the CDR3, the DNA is TGCAGCGCCCAACTAGCGTTGGCTTACAATGAGCAGTTCTTC. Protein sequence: CSAQLALAYNEQFF.

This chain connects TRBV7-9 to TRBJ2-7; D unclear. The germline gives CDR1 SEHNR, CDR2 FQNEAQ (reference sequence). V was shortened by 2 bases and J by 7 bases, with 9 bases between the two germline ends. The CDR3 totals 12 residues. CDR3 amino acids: CASSLRPLEQYF. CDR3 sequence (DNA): TGTGCCAGCAGCTTACGCCCGCTGGAGCAGTACTTC.

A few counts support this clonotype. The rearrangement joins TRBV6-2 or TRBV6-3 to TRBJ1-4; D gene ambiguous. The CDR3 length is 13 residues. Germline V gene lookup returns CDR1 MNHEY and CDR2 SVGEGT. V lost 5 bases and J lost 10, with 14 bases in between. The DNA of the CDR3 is TGTGCCAGCAGTAAGACTCCCTGGGTAAAACTGTTTTTT. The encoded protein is CASSKTPWVKLFF.

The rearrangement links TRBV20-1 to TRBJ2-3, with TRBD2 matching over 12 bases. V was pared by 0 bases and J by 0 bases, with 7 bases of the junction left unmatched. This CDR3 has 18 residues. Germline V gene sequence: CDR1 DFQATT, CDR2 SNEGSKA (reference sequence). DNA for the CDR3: TGCAGTGCTAGAGATCTTATGACTAGCGGGAGAAGCACAGATACGCAGTATTTT. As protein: CSARDLMTSGRSTDTQYF.

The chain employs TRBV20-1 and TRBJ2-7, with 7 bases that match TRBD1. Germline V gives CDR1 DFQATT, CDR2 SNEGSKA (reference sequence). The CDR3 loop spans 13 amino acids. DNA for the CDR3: TGCAGCGCCTTCCCGGGACAGCGCTACGAGCAGTACTTC. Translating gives CSAFPGQRYEQYF.

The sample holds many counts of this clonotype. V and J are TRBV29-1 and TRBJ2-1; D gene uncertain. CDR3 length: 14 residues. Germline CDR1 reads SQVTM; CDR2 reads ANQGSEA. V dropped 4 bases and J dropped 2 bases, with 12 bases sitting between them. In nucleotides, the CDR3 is TGCAGCGTTGTAGGAAACAATGCCTACAATGAGCAGTTCTTC. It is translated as CSVVGNNAYNEQFF.

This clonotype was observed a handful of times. CDR3 nucleotides: TGTGCCAGCAGCCCATTTACAGGGGGTGGAAGTACAGATACGCAGTATTTT. Translation gives CASSPFTGGGSTDTQYF. V is TRBV14 and J is TRBJ2-3; the match to TRBD1 covers 8 bases. The germline V gene has CDR1 SGHDN and CDR2 FVKESK. V lost 4 bases and J lost 3; bases outside the gene matches: 12. This CDR3 is built from 17 residues.

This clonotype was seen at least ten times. CDR3 bases: TGCAGTGCTAAAACAGGACAGGGCGCCGAGCAGTACTTC. Its translation: CSAKTGQGAEQYF. The chain uses TRBV20-1 and TRBJ2-7; 8 positions agree with TRBD1. Per the germline V gene, CDR1 is DFQATT and CDR2 is SNEGSKA (reference sequence). V gave up 4 bases and J gave up 6 bases; unmatched junction bases: 8. The CDR3 has 13 amino acids.

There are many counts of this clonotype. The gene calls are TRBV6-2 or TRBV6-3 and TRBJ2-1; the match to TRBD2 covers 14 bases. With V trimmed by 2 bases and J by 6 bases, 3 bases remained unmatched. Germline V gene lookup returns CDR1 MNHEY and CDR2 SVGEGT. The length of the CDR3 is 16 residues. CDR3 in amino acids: CASSYRGLAGVNEQFF. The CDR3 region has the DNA TGTGCCAGCAGTTACCGGGGACTAGCGGGAGTCAATGAGCAGTTCTTC.

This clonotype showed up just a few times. In nucleotides, the CDR3 is TGCAGTGCTAGAGAGGCTAGCGGACAAGAGACCCAGTACTTC. Residues: CSAREASGQETQYF. V is TRBV20-1 and J is TRBJ2-5; 7 nucleotides match TRBD2. The germline V gene encodes CDR1 DFQATT and CDR2 SNEGSKA (reference sequence). The CDR3 sequence is 14 residues long. J lost 2 bases, V lost 0 bases, and 3 bases had no gene match.

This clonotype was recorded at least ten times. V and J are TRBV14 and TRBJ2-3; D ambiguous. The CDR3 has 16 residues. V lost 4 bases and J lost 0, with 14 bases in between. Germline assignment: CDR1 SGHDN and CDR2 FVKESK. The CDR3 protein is CASSPWMLPSTDTQYF. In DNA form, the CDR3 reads TGTGCCAGCAGCCCGTGGATGCTGCCTAGCACAGATACGCAGTATTTT.

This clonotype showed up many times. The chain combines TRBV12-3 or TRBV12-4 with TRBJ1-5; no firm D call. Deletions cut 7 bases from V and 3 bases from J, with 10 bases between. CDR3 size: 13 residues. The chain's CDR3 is CASKKADNQPQHF. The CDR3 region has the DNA TGTGCCAGCAAAAAAGCAGACAATCAGCCCCAGCATTTT.

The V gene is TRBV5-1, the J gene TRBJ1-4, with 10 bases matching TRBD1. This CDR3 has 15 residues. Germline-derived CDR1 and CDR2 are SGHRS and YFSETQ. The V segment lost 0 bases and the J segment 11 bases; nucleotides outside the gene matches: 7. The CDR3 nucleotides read TGCGCCAGCAGCTTGGCGGGACAGGGGAGAGGGAAACTGTTTTTT. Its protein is CASSLAGQGRGKLFF.

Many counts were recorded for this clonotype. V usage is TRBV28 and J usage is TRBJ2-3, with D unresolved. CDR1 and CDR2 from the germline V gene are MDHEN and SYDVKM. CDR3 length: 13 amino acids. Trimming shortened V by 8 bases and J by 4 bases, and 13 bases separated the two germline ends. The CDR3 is CASYGRPPDTQYF. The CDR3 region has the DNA TGTGCCAGCTACGGGCGGCCGCCAGATACGCAGTATTTT.

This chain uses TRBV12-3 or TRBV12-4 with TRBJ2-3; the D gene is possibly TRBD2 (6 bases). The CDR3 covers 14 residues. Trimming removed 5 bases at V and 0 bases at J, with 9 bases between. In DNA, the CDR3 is TGTGCCAGCAGTGTAGGGACTAGCACAGATACGCAGTATTTT. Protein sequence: CASSVGTSTDTQYF.

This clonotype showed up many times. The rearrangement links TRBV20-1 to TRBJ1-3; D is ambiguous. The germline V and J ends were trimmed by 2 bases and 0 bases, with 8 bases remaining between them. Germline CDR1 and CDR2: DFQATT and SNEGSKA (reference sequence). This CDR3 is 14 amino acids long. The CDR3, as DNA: TGCAGTGCTAGAACGGGCCGCTCTGGAAACACCATATATTTT. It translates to CSARTGRSGNTIYF.

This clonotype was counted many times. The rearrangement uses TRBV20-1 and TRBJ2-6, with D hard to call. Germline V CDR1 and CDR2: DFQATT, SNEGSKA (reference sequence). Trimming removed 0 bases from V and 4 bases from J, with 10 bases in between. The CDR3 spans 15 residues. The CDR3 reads CSARDLEAGANVLTF. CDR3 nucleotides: TGCAGTGCTAGAGATCTCGAGGCGGGGGCCAACGTCCTGACTTTC.

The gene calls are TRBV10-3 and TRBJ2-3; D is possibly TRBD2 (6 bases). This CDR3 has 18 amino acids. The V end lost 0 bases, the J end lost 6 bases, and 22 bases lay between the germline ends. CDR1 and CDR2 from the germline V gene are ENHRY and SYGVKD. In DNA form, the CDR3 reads TGTGCCATCAGTGAGTCGACTGGCGGGACCCCAAGGATGGATACGCAGTATTTT. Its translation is CAISESTGGTPRMDTQYF.

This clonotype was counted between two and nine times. CDR3 nucleotide sequence: TGCGCCAGCAGCCAAGACCTGTTGGGGGCTGGGGATACGCAGTATTTT. Translating gives CASSQDLLGAGDTQYF. The V call is TRBV4-3, the J call TRBJ2-3; possibly TRBD1 for D (6 bases). This CDR3 has 16 amino acids. The V gene's germline CDR1 is LGHNA and CDR2 YSLEER. V lost 0 bases and J lost 6, with 16 bases in between.

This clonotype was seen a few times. The CDR3, as DNA: TGTGCCACCAAGAGCTGGGACAGGACTAGCGGGAGGGCCCGGAATGAGCAGTTCTTC. Its protein is CATKSWDRTSGRARNEQFF. V and J are TRBV6-2 or TRBV6-3 and TRBJ2-1; 15 nucleotides line up with TRBD2. The CDR3 has 19 amino acids. Germline V gene data show CDR1 as MNHEY and CDR2 as SVGEGT. V shed 10 bases and J 7 bases; nucleotides not matched to a gene: 20.

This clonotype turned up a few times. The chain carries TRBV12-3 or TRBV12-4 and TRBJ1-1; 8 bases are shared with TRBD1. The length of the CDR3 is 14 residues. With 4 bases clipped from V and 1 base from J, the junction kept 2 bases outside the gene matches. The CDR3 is CASSSTGANTEAFF. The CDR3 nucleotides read TGTGCCAGCAGTTCGACAGGGGCGAACACTGAAGCTTTCTTT.

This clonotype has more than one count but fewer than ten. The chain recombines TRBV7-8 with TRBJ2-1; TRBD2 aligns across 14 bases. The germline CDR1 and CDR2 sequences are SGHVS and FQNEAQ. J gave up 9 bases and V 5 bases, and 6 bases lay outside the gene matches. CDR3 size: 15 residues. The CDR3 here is CASSGGLAGGIEQFF. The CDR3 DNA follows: TGTGCCAGCAGCGGTGGACTAGCGGGAGGAATTGAGCAGTTCTTC.

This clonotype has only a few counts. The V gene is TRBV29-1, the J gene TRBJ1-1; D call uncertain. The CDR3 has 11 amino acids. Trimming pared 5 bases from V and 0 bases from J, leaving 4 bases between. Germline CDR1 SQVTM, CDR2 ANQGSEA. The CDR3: CSVRVNTEAFF. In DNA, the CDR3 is TGCAGCGTTCGGGTGAACACTGAAGCTTTCTTT.